This T cell receptor beta chain stems from a study of CD8+ T cells in alopecia areata. Across the study: Treated patients were given oral tofacitinib, which was dosed at 5 to 10 mg twice daily. For treated patients, severity scores reflected the percentage of scalp area affected. Regarding the study as a whole: Lesional scalp, notably in alopecia totalis/universalis, had clonality above that of normal scalp.

Sequencing relied on a cDNA template that was reverse transcribed from extracted RNA. Assay used: immunoSEQ multiplex PCR; TCRdb lists only in-frame clones, some missing. The sample includes under 350,000 clones, 58% of them seen just once. This clone has just one count. Its antigen is unidentified. Trimming at V came to 0 bases and at J to 15 bases, leaving 8 bases not matched to a gene. The CDR3 consists of 13 residues. Germline CDR1 LGHNA, CDR2 YNFKEQ. Sample treatment: oral pan-JAK inhibitor, 5-10 mg twice daily. The sequence derives from a human donor with alopecia areata. The chain combines TRBV4-2 with TRBJ2-1; 7 nucleotides agree with TRBD1. The sample in question was CD4+ T cells sorted from blood, obtained at week 24, from a patient treated with tofacitinib. Written as DNA, the CDR3 is TGTGCCAGCAGCCAAGATCCTGACAGGGTGGGGTTCTTC. This sequence encodes CASSQDPDRVGFF.